The present T cell receptor beta chain was sequenced within a study of neurological immune-mediated disorders (dated by TCRdb to the late 2010s). At the level of the whole study: Using UMI-based sequencing, the study compared peripheral blood TCR-beta repertoires from patients with HTLV-I-associated myelopathy (HAM/TSP), patients with multiple sclerosis, and healthy controls. Longitudinal samples, technical triplicates and paired sorted CD4+ and CD8+ T-cell subsets, alongside PBMC samples, were included among the 106 TCR-beta libraries. The cohort was made up of 68 subjects, consisting of 15 or so HAM/TSP patients, 35 or so multiple sclerosis patients and about 20 healthy controls. Summary of the overall study and its limitations: The highest TCR clonal expansion was observed in HAM/TSP patients, whereas the lowest was observed in MS patients, even when compared with healthy controls. No identical CDR3 amino acid sequences were found to be shared among expanded clones across subjects, suggesting that TCR-beta repertoires were private in all groups.

For the unsorted PBMC libraries, 2 million PBMCs were stored in RNAlater at -80 degrees C until RNA extraction and were used to generate the libraries. Peripheral blood underwent Ficoll-Hypaque density gradient centrifugation to isolate PBMCs, which were then cryopreserved in liquid nitrogen. This clonotype was counted ten times or more. It has no known antigen specificity. No base quality values were provided; no much bigger clone lies one nucleotide off. cDNA was synthesized by template-switch 5'RACE using a primer carrying a 10-nucleotide random unique molecular identifier by which each TCR transcript was tagged. Over 160 million TCR-beta sequences, covering 15-18 subjects, were produced in each sequencing run. The RNeasy kit was used to extract total RNA. TCR-beta VDJ regions were amplified with primers for the TCR constant region and the 5'RACE anchor, using the KAPA Real-time Library Amplification kit. A first PCR added sample indexes and Illumina adaptors, and a second PCR then raised library yield. After Ampure bead purification, the roughly 650 bp TCR product was size-selected on a 2% E-gel SizeSelection system. Library quality was checked on a Bioanalyzer, concentration was measured with Qubit, and libraries were quantified with the Kapa Library Quantification kit before pooling. An Illumina HiSeq 2500 sequenced the libraries paired-end 2 x 150 bp. To increase sequence diversity, about 25-30% phiX was spiked into each library pool. Under the source paper's analysis protocol: The UMI-based MiGEC pipeline processed quality-filtered reads and removed over 75% of raw TCR sequences during error correction. VDJ genes were aligned to IMGT germline references, and clonotypes were defined by unique CDR3 amino acid sequence plus V-J genes. Clonal expansion, Shannon diversity and CDR3 relatedness were evaluated with VDJtools (CalcPairwiseDistances, ClusterSamples), while phylogenetic trees were built in CLCbio workbench. Using coefficient-of-variation modelling across technical triplicates, the study counted a clone as expanded if it had at least 8 unique UMIs. TCRdb reprocessing: public reads trimmed at Q25 with fastp, clones called with MiXCR, in-frame beta chains kept. All rows with the same CDR3 protein become a single entry with the most common DNA and genes. The V and J calls were determined by TCRdb, not by the authors. For this sample there are roughly 15,000 distinct CDR3 sequences; roughly 14% appear just once. The ten largest clones add up to roughly 13% of the sample.

V was cut back by 0 bases and J by 2 bases, leaving a gap of 13 bases between them. CDR1 and CDR2 are drawn from the germline V gene: SGHDT, YYEEEE. Including the terminal cysteine and phenylalanine, the CDR3 comprises 16 residues. Here the CDR3 DNA is all that survives: 48 bases in frame from base 1. This sequence was found in a man between 60 and 70 years old with HTLV-1-associated myelopathy (HAM/TSP). The sample taken for sequencing was PBMCs. The chain uses TRBV5-6 and TRBJ2-3, with a tentative D gene TRBD1 over 6 matching bases. Read as DNA, the sequence is TGTGCCAGCAGCTTGGATGGGGGCCAGATCACAGATACGCAGTATTTT. It translates to CASSLDGGQITDTQYF.